This T cell receptor (beta chain) originates from a study of siplizumab effects on memory and regulatory T cells. Study conclusions and caveats: Siplizumab significantly lowered the alloreactive sequences that could be traced to unstimulated CD4+ memory cells. Naive T cells looked more diverse than memory cells, and they looked like major contributors to the alloresponse.

The CDR3 length is 15 residues. The V gene's germline CDR1 is SGHDT and CDR2 YYEEEE. Deletions cut 6 bases from V and 4 bases from J, with 18 bases between. As to this clone: Its antigen is as yet unknown.

Using immunoSEQ multiplex PCR, the repertoire was profiled, and TCRdb retains in-frame clones only, with some absent. The repertoire consists of some 100,000 clones, with under 95% occurring once and the leading ten covering 0.73%. The specimen was Tregs sorted from blood. This chain links TRBV5-6 with TRBJ2-3; a possible D gene is TRBD2 (5 bases). The source is a human donor in good health. The CDR3, as DNA: TGTGCCAGCACCCTCCCGAGACTAAGCGCAGATACGCAGTATTTT. Its translation is CASTLPRLSADTQYF.